The rows below give T cell receptor beta chains drawn from one sample of a study of T cell changes during pregnancy in multiple sclerosis. This table comes from immunoSEQ multiplex PCR, and its TCRdb copy is limited to in-frame clones, with some not included. The sample includes tens of thousands of clones, 94% of them seen just once. Specimen: CD4+ T cells from peripheral blood mononuclear cells, collected after pregnancy. The origin of the receptors is a female donor with multiple sclerosis, enrolled in a pregnancy study. Each CDR3 is given with its conserved first and last residue.

v_call	j_call	cdr3_aa
TRBV6-5	TRBJ1-5	CATRGGQGHQPQHF
TRBV27	TRBJ2-5	CASSFGVHETGNLPYSETQYF
TRBV23-1	TRBJ1-1	CASSPLEDYSTEAFF
TRBV7-3	TRBJ2-7	CASSLTPGAGGRIRYEQYF
TRBV7-3	TRBJ2-2	CASSGGGDTGELFF
TRBV6-1	TRBJ1-1	CASSEALGGAAFF
TRBV30	TRBJ2-7	CAWSATGSRRYEQYF
TRBV11-3	TRBJ2-3	CASSLRTPGTSGRTDTQYF
TRBV6-5	TRBJ2-1	CASTLTGSSYNEQFF
TRBV11-2	TRBJ1-3	CASRSSGTGGNTIYF
TRBV5-4	TRBJ2-7	CASSLGSGTDREQYF
TRBV11-2	TRBJ2-2	CASSLGLATGELFF
TRBV29-1	TRBJ1-2	CSVTGVYGYTF
TRBV6-1	TRBJ2-5	CASREWTSGSQETQYF
TRBV10-3	TRBJ1-1	CAIAPGQKNTEAFF
TRBV5-6	TRBJ1-5	CASSLAGTWNQPQHF
TRBV10-3	TRBJ2-7	CAIGDRVSYEQYF
TRBV15	TRBJ1-1	CATSRDKRLVNTEAFF
TRBV7-2	TRBJ2-2	CASSRDRVMTNTGELFF
TRBV7-2	TRBJ2-7	CASSLAFSSYEQYF
TRBV7-2	TRBJ1-1	CASSLVTAEAFF
TRBV7-2	TRBJ2-7	CASSLLQGAYEQYF
TRBV5-1	TRBJ2-7	CASSLVEAGGPYEQYF
TRBV6-5	TRBJ1-2	CASTQGGSEGYTF
TRBV7-9	TRBJ1-5	CASSLQDQPQHF
TRBV11-2	TRBJ2-5	CASSLGSGRGETQYF
TRBV9	TRBJ2-7	CASSVGGSINEQYF
TRBV6-5	TRBJ1-1	CASSYDRGKPEAFF
TRBV9	TRBJ2-7	CASSVETGSSYEQYF
TRBV29-1	TRBJ2-1	CSVALAGVGDEQFF
TRBV29-1	TRBJ2-1	CSVGGHPIYNEQFF
TRBV2	TRBJ2-1	CASKGLVWHEQFF
TRBV27	TRBJ1-1	CASSKQGMVTEAFF
TRBV29-1	TRBJ2-3	CSSRGRVTDTQYF
TRBV18	TRBJ1-3	CASSPSGTYSGNTIYF
TRBV28	TRBJ2-4	CASSGTGGAKNIQYF
TRBV2	TRBJ2-7	CASSDNNPTSGRAKVSHEQYF
TRBV18	TRBJ2-2	CASSGPYTGELFF
TRBV19	TRBJ2-2	CASSRPGSGELFF
TRBV6-6	TRBJ1-1	CASNSRQGRVNTEAFF
TRBV2	TRBJ1-2	CASSERGQGAHGYTF
TRBV21-1	TRBJ1-5	CASSKGDTGQGITYSNQPQHF
TRBV7-9	TRBJ1-2	CASSPALGSHYGYTF
TRBV7-6	TRBJ2-7	CASGTGVYEQYF
TRBV29-1	TRBJ1-1	CSVYVRDSQFTEAFF
TRBV11-1	TRBJ2-2	CASSQETANTGELFF
TRBV21-1	TRBJ1-5	CASSNRQGPLGNQPQHF
TRBV7-8	TRBJ2-7	CASSITRQTGTYEQYF
TRBV21-1	TRBJ2-7	CASSKTKRQVHEQYF
TRBV10-3	TRBJ2-1	CAISDPGREGQVFF
TRBV28	TRBJ2-4	CASSSVWTGGQLAKNIQYF
TRBV6-4	TRBJ2-7	CASSPPTRHEQYF
TRBV6-6	TRBJ2-1	CASSYRVASGRHEQFF
TRBV15	TRBJ1-5	CATSRVTGAGGQPQHF